This TCR beta chain was obtained from a study of shared clonotypes between healthy human individuals. Turning to the study itself: Every donor yielded three CD4 naive, three CD4 memory, two CD8 naive and one CD8 memory plate.

The germline V gene has CDR1 SGHRS and CDR2 YFSETQ. The CDR3 extends over 16 amino acids. The germline V and J ends were trimmed by 3 bases and 0 bases, with 15 bases remaining between them. Study-wide results and caveats: It was the few donors that limited the genetic and exposure-history diversity represented.

For this clone: Antigen specificity is unknown.

Measured with immunoSEQ multiplex PCR; TCRdb has only the in-frame clones, and not every one. The sample holds around 2.5 million clones; over 85% are singletons and the top ten take approximately 0.36%. The sequence was collected from a man in his late teens or twenties in good health. Some clones in this sample may be carry-over from other donors' samples. Sequenced material: naive CD4+ T cells from PBMCs. Specified subset: CD45RA+ positively selected. V is TRBV5-1 and J is TRBJ1-1, with D unclear. The CDR3: CASSSSPAGMNTEAFF. In nucleotides, the CDR3 is TGCGCCAGCAGCTCCTCCCCGGCAGGAATGAACACTGAAGCTTTCTTT.